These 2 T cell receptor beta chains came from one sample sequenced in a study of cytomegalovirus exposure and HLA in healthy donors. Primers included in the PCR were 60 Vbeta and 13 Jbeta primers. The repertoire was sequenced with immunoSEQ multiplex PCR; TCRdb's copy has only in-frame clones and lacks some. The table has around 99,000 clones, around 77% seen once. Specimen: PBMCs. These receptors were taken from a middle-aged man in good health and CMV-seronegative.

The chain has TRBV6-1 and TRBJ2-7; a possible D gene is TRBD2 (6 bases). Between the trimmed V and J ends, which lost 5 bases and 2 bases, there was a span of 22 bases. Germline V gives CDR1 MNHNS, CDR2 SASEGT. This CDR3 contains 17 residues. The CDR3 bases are TGTGCCAGCAGTCAAGAAGGCACCGGGACTGGAGCCTACGAGCAGTACTTC. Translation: CASSQEGTGTGAYEQYF.

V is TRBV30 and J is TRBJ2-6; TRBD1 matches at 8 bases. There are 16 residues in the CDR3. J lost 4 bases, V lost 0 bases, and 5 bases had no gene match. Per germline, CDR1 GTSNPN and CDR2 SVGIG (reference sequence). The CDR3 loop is CAWSVPGGLGANVLTF. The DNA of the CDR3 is TGTGCCTGGAGTGTACCAGGGGGCCTCGGGGCCAACGTCCTGACTTTC.